This record concerns one T cell receptor (beta chain) sequence. Between the trimmed V and J ends, which lost 3 bases and 9 bases, there was a span of 20 bases. The CDR3 has 16 amino acids. Germline assignment: CDR1 LNHDA and CDR2 SQIVND (reference sequence). These data are taken from a study of blood T cell repertoires in COVID-19. Overall study context: Italy, Spain and the United States were the sources of the convalescent and acute COVID-19 samples.

Original processing notes: The assay estimated nucleated cells by amplifying reference gene primers. The data were produced by immunoSEQ multiplex PCR, yet TCRdb's version contains in-frame clones alone and is incomplete. V, J and clone size were drawn from that table, and D and trimming were deduced from the DNA. This sample has 260,000 or so clones; roughly 85% occur once, and the top ten carry around 2.3%. The clonotype was recovered from a woman aged 50 to 60 who had recovered from COVID-19. The sample was PBMCs or T cells enriched from blood (not recorded which). The rearrangement joins TRBV19 to TRBJ1-4; a weak D match, TRBD1 (5 bases). The CDR3 sequence: CASSIWTTVDDQKLFF. The CDR3 coding sequence is TGTGCCAGTAGTATTTGGACAACGGTGGACGACCAAAAACTGTTTTTT.